The 11 T cell receptor beta chains in this list originate from one sample, sequenced in a study of regulatory T cells in long-lasting Graves disease. Time point of the sample: newly diagnosed GD, antithyroid drugs for less than 3 months. With RNA extracted from PBMCs as input, the TCR library was made. Researchers made TCR beta libraries by using iRepertoire HTBI primers and running Arm-PCR on CDR3 regions. TCRdb reprocessed the multiplex PCR reads via MiXCR and lists one record per CDR3 protein. The table includes about 400,000 distinct CDR3 sequences, 15% detected once. This sample was also put to use in a study of T cells in Graves' hyperthyroidism and ophthalmopathy.

Sample: peripheral blood mononuclear cells (PBMCs), taken at new diagnosis, from a patient treated with antithyroid drugs. The source is a woman aged 40 to 50 with Graves disease.

The chain links TRBV20-1 to TRBJ2-1; tentatively, D is TRBD2 (6 bases). The length of the CDR3 is 16 residues. CDR1 and CDR2 (germline): DFQATT, SNEGSKA (reference sequence). Trimming pared 4 bases from V and 0 bases from J, leaving 16 bases between. The CDR3 nucleotides are TGCAGTGCTAAAACCCTAGCGCACAGCTCCTACAATGAGCAGTTCTTC. This gives the protein CSAKTLAHSSYNEQFF.

A few counts support this clonotype. CDR3 DNA: TGTGCCAGCAGCTCCTCCTTAGGGGAGTGGGTAGATACGCAGTATTTT. The encoded protein is CASSSSLGEWVDTQYF. V usage is TRBV7-3 and J usage is TRBJ2-3; the D call may be TRBD1 or TRBD2 (5 bases each). CDR3 size: 16 residues. The V end lost 4 bases, the J end lost 5 bases, and 19 bases lay between the germline ends. Germline-derived CDR1 and CDR2 are SGHTA and FQGTGA.

This clonotype was detected many times. The chain joins TRBV5-6 to TRBJ2-5; no firm D call. Trimming removed 4 bases at V and 5 bases at J, with 9 bases between. Per the germline V gene, CDR1 is SGHDT and CDR2 is YYEEEE. This CDR3 is 12 amino acids long. The CDR3 DNA sequence: TGTGCCAGCAGCCCCCATTCCGAGACCCAGTACTTC. Translation: CASSPHSETQYF. The full variable domain, completed using reference TRBV5-6 and TRBJ2-5, is DAGVTQSPTHLIKTRGQQVTLRCSPKSGHDTVSWYQQALGQGPQFIFQYYEEEERQRGNFPDRFSGHQFPNYSSELNVNALLLGDSALYLCASSPHSETQYFGPGTRLLVL.

This clonotype was observed a few times. The rearrangement joins TRBV27 to TRBJ1-5; TRBD1 might be the D (6 bases). This CDR3 comprises 14 residues. Germline V lookup: CDR1 MNHEY, CDR2 SMNVEV (reference sequence). Trimming stripped 3 bases from V and 6 bases from J, with 12 bases between. The CDR3 sequence is CASSFGGASQPQHF. CDR3 bases: TGTGCCAGCAGTTTCGGGGGGGCTTCTCAGCCCCAGCATTTT.

This clonotype has a count of ten or more. The rearrangement links TRBV7-2 to TRBJ2-1, with 7 bases lining up with TRBD2. Trimming took 5 bases from V and 1 from J; bases not matched to a gene: 14. Germline CDR1 is SGHTA and CDR2 is FQGNSA. The CDR3 runs 18 residues. CDR3 nucleotide sequence: TGTGCCAGCAGCCAAAGGACGAAGCGGGGTGGTTCCTACAATGAGCAGTTCTTC. Amino acid sequence: CASSQRTKRGGSYNEQFF.

This clonotype has at least ten counts. This sequence joins TRBV10-3 and TRBJ2-7; TRBD1 is a possible D gene (5 bases). The CDR3 sequence is 14 residues long. Trimming cost V 6 bases and J 6 bases, with 18 bases left between them. Germline CDR1 is ENHRY and CDR2 is SYGVKD. Written as DNA, the CDR3 is TGTGCCATCAGGGGGTGGCAGGGTAAGAGCGAGCAGTACTTC. Translation: CAIRGWQGKSEQYF.

This clonotype was recorded at least ten times. The V gene is TRBV11-3, the J gene TRBJ2-3; D is possibly TRBD2 (5 bases). This CDR3 is 15 amino acids long. Trimming left V 1 base short and J 2 bases short, with 10 bases between. Germline V gene sequence: CDR1 SGHNT, CDR2 YENEEA. CDR3 sequence (DNA): TGTGCCAGCAGCTTAGGAGGGTCAGCCACAGATACGCAGTATTTT. Protein product: CASSLGGSATDTQYF.

This clonotype was detected many times. This chain uses TRBV7-3 with TRBJ2-2, with 11 bases aligning to TRBD2. Germline loops: CDR1 SGHTA, CDR2 FQGTGA. The junction had 11 bases not matched to a gene; V was cut back by 4 bases and J by 4 bases. This CDR3 contains 18 residues. The CDR3 sequence: CASSSSLTSGSVTGELFF. The CDR3 region has the DNA TGTGCCAGCAGCTCCTCCCTCACTAGCGGGAGTGTCACCGGGGAGCTGTTTTTT.

This clonotype was counted at least ten times. This rearrangement joins TRBV6-2 or TRBV6-3 to TRBJ2-3, with a tentative D call TRBD2 (5 bases). Germline V gives CDR1 MNHEY, CDR2 SVGEGT. This CDR3 comprises 16 residues. The V end was cut by 4 bases, the J end by 6 bases, with 20 bases between. This CDR3 is CASSLQDTSERDTQYF. In nucleotides, the CDR3 is TGTGCCAGCAGTTTGCAAGACACTTCAGAGCGGGATACGCAGTATTTT.

This clonotype was recorded at least ten times. The chain recombines TRBV11-3 with TRBJ2-1; D not resolved. Trimming removed 8 bases at V and 5 bases at J, with 19 bases between. This CDR3 has 15 residues. In germline, CDR1 is SGHNT, CDR2 YENEEA. The CDR3 nucleotides are TGTGCCAGCGATTCCCGCGACGGCTTCAACAATGAGCAGTTCTTC. Amino acid sequence: CASDSRDGFNNEQFF.

This chain connects TRBV15 to TRBJ2-3, with D tentatively TRBD2 (6 bases). Per the germline V gene, CDR1 is LNHNV and CDR2 is YYDKDF (reference sequence). The V gene lost 1 base and the J gene lost 5 bases, with 13 bases spanning the gap. The length of the CDR3 is 15 residues. The CDR3 loop reads CATSRGPGRGDTQYF. Here the CDR3 DNA reads TGTGCCACCAGCAGAGGACCCGGGCGGGGAGATACGCAGTATTTT.